A single sample is the source of the 22 T cell receptor beta chains below, sequenced in a study of blood T cell repertoires in COVID-19. Repertoires were generated with immunoSEQ multiplex PCR, while TCRdb's copy carries only in-frame clones and drops some. The sample yields about 90,000 clones, approximately 80% seen once. Sequencing was done on a sample of peripheral blood. Source of these receptors: a man aged 70 or older with acute or convalescent COVID-19.

The chain has TRBV5-5 and TRBJ2-7; 7 bases are shared with TRBD1. The CDR3 is 14 residues long. CDR1 is SGHKS, CDR2 YYEKEE, per germline (reference sequence). The V segment lost 3 bases and the J segment 4 bases; nucleotides outside the gene matches: 7. CDR3 in amino acids: CASSWGQILYEQYF. CDR3 nucleotides: TGTGCCAGCAGCTGGGGACAGATTTTATACGAGCAGTACTTC.

The J gene is TRBJ2-5, the V gene TRBV19; D possibly corresponds to TRBD2 (5 bases). Germline values: CDR1 LNHDA, CDR2 SQIVND (reference sequence). This CDR3 is built from 16 residues. Deletions cut 2 bases from V and 0 bases from J, with 13 bases between. CDR3 DNA: TGTGCCAGTAGTATATCTCGCGGGTCGTACCAAGAGACCCAGTACTTC. Its translation is CASSISRGSYQETQYF.

The V call is TRBV2, the J call TRBJ1-1; no clear D gene. The germline gives CDR1 SNHLY, CDR2 FYNNEI. The V gene lost 0 bases and the J gene lost 6 bases, with 20 bases spanning the gap. The CDR3 spans 17 residues. The CDR3 region is CASSEARPEVWRAEAFF. CDR3 bases: TGTGCCAGCAGTGAAGCGCGGCCGGAGGTCTGGAGGGCTGAAGCTTTCTTT.

V is TRBV10-3 and J is TRBJ1-5; D unclear. The CDR3 has 13 amino acids. The germline V gene encodes CDR1 ENHRY and CDR2 SYGVKD. Trimming removed 2 bases at V and 3 bases at J, with 5 bases between. The CDR3 DNA is TGTGCCATCAGTGAGGGAGCCAATCAGCCCCAGCATTTT. Amino acids: CAISEGANQPQHF.

The V call is TRBV6-6, the J call TRBJ1-2; 9 bases align to TRBD1. Germline V CDR1 and CDR2: MNHNY, SVGAGI (reference sequence). The V gene end was trimmed by 8 bases and the J gene end by 2 bases; junction bases not matched to a gene: 6. The CDR3 sequence is 14 residues long. CDR3 protein: CASFGQGLNYGYTF. The CDR3 coding sequence is TGTGCCAGCTTTGGACAGGGGTTAAACTATGGCTACACCTTC.

The chain uses TRBV5-1 and TRBJ2-7, with 8 bases fitting TRBD1. Germline V gene sequence: CDR1 SGHRS, CDR2 YFSETQ. The CDR3 is made up of 14 amino acids. V lost 3 bases, J lost 5 bases, and 7 bases stayed unmatched. The CDR3 sequence: CASSSDRVYHEQYF. The CDR3 nucleotides are TGCGCCAGCAGCTCGGACAGGGTTTACCACGAGCAGTACTTC.

The chain is built from TRBV6-5 and TRBJ1-5; D is unresolved. This CDR3 is 15 amino acids long. Trimming took off 4 bases at V and 0 bases at J, with 10 bases between the two ends. From germline, CDR1 is MNHEY and CDR2 SVGAGI. The CDR3, as DNA: TGTGCCAGCAGTTTATTCCGGGATAGCAATCAGCCCCAGCATTTT. This gives the protein CASSLFRDSNQPQHF.

This sequence joins TRBV29-1 and TRBJ1-1; weak D call: TRBD1 (5 bases). The germline V gene has CDR1 SQVTM and CDR2 ANQGSEA. The V end lost 7 bases, the J end lost 1 base, and 22 bases lay between the germline ends. The CDR3 sequence is 16 residues long. The CDR3 coding sequence is TGCAGCGCCCAGGGTTGGGCATCCTTGGGGAACACTGAAGCTTTCTTT. It translates to CSAQGWASLGNTEAFF.

V is TRBV5-1 and J is TRBJ1-1; 7 positions match TRBD1. The CDR3 sequence is 14 residues long. Per the germline V gene, CDR1 is SGHRS and CDR2 is YFSETQ. V lost 4 bases, J lost 4 bases, and 7 bases stayed unmatched. This chain's CDR3 is CASSVNRGFTEAFF. As DNA, the CDR3 is TGCGCCAGCAGCGTCAACAGGGGATTCACTGAAGCTTTCTTT. The whole variable domain, remainder taken from reference TRBV5-1 and TRBJ1-1, is KAGVTQTPRYLIKTRGQQVTLSCSPISGHRSVSWYQQTPGQGLQFLFEYFSETQRNKGNFPGRFSGRQFSNSRSEMNVSTLELGDSALYLCASSVNRGFTEAFFGQGTRLTVV.

The V gene is TRBV11-2, the J gene TRBJ2-1, with unresolved D. This CDR3 comprises 11 residues. V gave up 1 base and J gave up 8 bases, with 3 bases separating them. The V gene's germline CDR1 is SGHAT and CDR2 FQNNGV. This CDR3 is CASSLVDEQFF. DNA of the CDR3: TGTGCCAGCAGCTTAGTAGATGAGCAGTTCTTC.

The chain recombines TRBV19 with TRBJ2-2; perhaps TRBD1 as D (6 bases). Per germline, CDR1 LNHDA and CDR2 SQIVND (reference sequence). CDR3 size: 15 residues. V gave up 2 bases and J gave up 2 bases, with 9 bases separating them. This chain's CDR3 is CASSISGGNTGELFF. The CDR3 bases are TGTGCCAGTAGTATAAGTGGGGGCAACACCGGGGAGCTGTTTTTT.

The chain recombines TRBV6-6 with TRBJ2-1; D gene uncertain. The germline CDR1 and CDR2 sequences are MNHNY and SVGAGI (reference sequence). V lost 0 bases, J lost 8 bases, and 11 bases lay in between. This CDR3 spans 14 amino acids. In DNA, the CDR3 is TGTGCCAGCAGTTACTCGTATGAGCGAGATGAGCAGTTCTTC. It specifies CASSYSYERDEQFF.

V gene TRBV7-8 combines with J gene TRBJ2-7; D not certain. The CDR3 has 14 residues. Germline lookup yields CDR1 SGHVS and CDR2 FQNEAQ. V lost 3 bases and J lost 2, with 11 bases in between. DNA for the CDR3: TGTGCCAGCAGCTTCGAGTCTACCACCTACGAGCAGTACGTC. Translating it yields CASSFESTTYEQYV.

The chain combines TRBV2 with TRBJ2-3; 8 nucleotides line up with TRBD1. The CDR3 contains 14 residues. J gave up 5 bases and V 5 bases, and 6 bases lay outside the gene matches. Looked up from germline, CDR1 is SNHLY and CDR2 is FYNNEI. The CDR3 here is CASSWTGKGDTQYF. DNA of the CDR3: TGTGCCAGCAGTTGGACAGGGAAGGGAGATACGCAGTATTTT. Based on the CDR3 plus reference TRBV2 and TRBJ2-3, the full variable domain is EPEVTQTPSHQVTQMGQEVILRCVPISNHLYFYWYRQILGQKVEFLVSFYNNEISEKSEIFDDQFSVERPDGSNFTLKIRSTKLEDSAMYFCASSWTGKGDTQYFGPGTRLTVL.

The genes are TRBV6-5 and TRBJ1-1; TRBD1 might be the D (6 bases). V was cut by 6 bases and J by 1 base, with 6 bases left in between. Germline-derived CDR1 and CDR2 are MNHEY and SVGAGI. The CDR3 contains 12 residues. The CDR3 DNA reads TGTGCCAGCAGGGACAGGAACACTGAAGCTTTCTTT. Translated: CASRDRNTEAFF.

V is TRBV3-1 (or the pseudogene TRBV3-2) and J is TRBJ1-2, with D unresolved. V was shortened by 4 bases and J by 4 bases, with 10 bases between the two germline ends. This CDR3 has 13 residues. Germline V gene lookup returns CDR1 LGHDT and CDR2 YNNKEL (reference sequence). The CDR3 sequence: CASSPSPPYGYTF. In DNA, the CDR3 is TGTGCCAGCAGCCCCTCTCCCCCCTATGGCTACACCTTC.

The V and J genes are TRBV12-5 and TRBJ2-6, with D unresolved. Germline assignment: CDR1 LGHNT and CDR2 FRNRAP. The CDR3 totals 17 residues. V lost 4 bases and J 2 bases, leaving 15 bases between the germline ends. As DNA, the CDR3 is TGTGCTAGTGGTTCTTCTTGGGCCTCGCCTGGGGCCAACGTCCTGACTTTC. Its translation is CASGSSWASPGANVLTF.

The chain uses TRBV18 and TRBJ1-2, with D perhaps TRBD1 (6 bases). V lost 2 bases and J lost 8, with 15 bases in between. Germline V gene sequence: CDR1 KGHSH, CDR2 LQKENI. The CDR3 runs 14 residues. CDR3 loop: CASSPGPGGKGYTF. Here the CDR3 DNA reads TGTGCCAGCTCACCAGGGCCGGGGGGCAAAGGCTACACCTTC. The full variable domain, its missing parts supplied by reference TRBV18 and TRBJ1-2, is NAGVMQNPRHLVRRRGQEARLRCSPMKGHSHVYWYRQLPEEGLKFMVYLQKENIIDESGMPKERFSAEFPKEGPSILRIQQVVRGDSAAYFCASSPGPGGKGYTFGSGTRLTVV.

The chain uses TRBV2 and TRBJ1-5; 7 positions match TRBD1. This CDR3 contains 13 residues. V was pared by 7 bases and J by 1 base, with 1 base of the junction left unmatched. The germline V gene has CDR1 SNHLY and CDR2 FYNNEI. CDR3 coding DNA: TGTGCCAGCACAGGGGGAAGCAATCAGCCCCAGCATTTT. Protein: CASTGGSNQPQHF.

The CDR3 is CASSKGWELLYEQFF. For the CDR3, the DNA is TGTGCCAGCAGCAAAGGGTGGGAGTTACTCTATGAGCAGTTCTTC. V is TRBV6-6 and J is TRBJ2-1; tentative D call: TRBD2 (5 bases). CDR1 and CDR2 from the germline V gene are MNHNY and SVGAGI (reference sequence). V was pared by 6 bases and J by 8 bases, with 20 bases between. The CDR3 consists of 15 residues.

This clone was detected once. This rearrangement joins TRBV5-6 to TRBJ1-1, with TRBD1 matching over 11 bases. This CDR3 has 14 amino acids. V was clipped by 4 bases and J by 5 bases; unmatched bases: 4. CDR1 SGHDT and CDR2 YYEEEE come from the germline V gene. In nucleotides, the CDR3 is TGTGCCAGCAGCCCCGGGACAGGGGGAACTGAAGCTTTCTTT. Amino acids: CASSPGTGGTEAFF.

V and J are TRBV28 and TRBJ2-5; D remains unclear. CDR1 is MDHEN, CDR2 SYDVKM, per germline. V shed 4 bases and J shed 0 bases, with 15 bases lying between them. This CDR3 spans 16 amino acids. This CDR3 reads CASSSYRLSYQETQYF. The CDR3, as DNA: TGTGCCAGCAGTTCCTACCGCTTGAGTTACCAAGAGACCCAGTACTTC. The whole variable domain, filled in from reference TRBV28 and TRBJ2-5, reads DVKVTQSSRYLVKRTGEKVFLECVQDMDHENMFWYRQDPGLGLRLIYFSYDVKMKEKGDIPEGYSVSREKKERFSLILESASTNQTSMYLCASSSYRLSYQETQYFGPGTRLLVL.